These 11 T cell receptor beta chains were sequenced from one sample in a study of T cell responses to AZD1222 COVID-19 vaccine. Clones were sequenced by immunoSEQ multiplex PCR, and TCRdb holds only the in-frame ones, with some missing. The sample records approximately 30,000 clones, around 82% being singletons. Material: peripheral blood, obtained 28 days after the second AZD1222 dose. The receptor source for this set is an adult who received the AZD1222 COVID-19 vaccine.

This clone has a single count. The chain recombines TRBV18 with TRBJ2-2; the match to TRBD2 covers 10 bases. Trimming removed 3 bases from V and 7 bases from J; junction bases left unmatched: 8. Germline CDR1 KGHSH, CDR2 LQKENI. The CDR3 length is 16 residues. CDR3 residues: CASSPLASGSNGELFF. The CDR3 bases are TGTGCCAGCTCACCTCTCGCTAGCGGGAGTAACGGGGAGCTGTTTTTT. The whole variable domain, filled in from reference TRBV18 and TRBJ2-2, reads NAGVMQNPRHLVRRRGQEARLRCSPMKGHSHVYWYRQLPEEGLKFMVYLQKENIIDESGMPKERFSAEFPKEGPSILRIQQVVRGDSAAYFCASSPLASGSNGELFFGEGSRLTVL.

The CDR3 bases are TGTGCCAGGAACCCGCTCCTCGTCCCAAGGCAGCAGGGAGGGGAGACCCAGTACTTC. Encoded protein: CARNPLLVPRQQGGETQYF. The chain joins TRBV19 to TRBJ2-5, with 7 bases lining up with TRBD2. CDR3 length: 19 residues. Trimming cost V 9 bases and J 5 bases; bases outside gene matches: 27. Germline loops: CDR1 LNHDA, CDR2 SQIVND (reference sequence).

The CDR3 sequence: CASSPDRALEQYF. CDR3 sequence (DNA): TGTGCCAGCTCACCTGACAGGGCTCTCGAGCAGTACTTC. The chain couples TRBV18 to TRBJ2-7; TRBD1 aligns across 7 bases. Germline-derived CDR1 and CDR2 are KGHSH and LQKENI. CDR3 length equals 13 residues. V lost 3 bases, J lost 6 bases, and 5 bases stayed unmatched.

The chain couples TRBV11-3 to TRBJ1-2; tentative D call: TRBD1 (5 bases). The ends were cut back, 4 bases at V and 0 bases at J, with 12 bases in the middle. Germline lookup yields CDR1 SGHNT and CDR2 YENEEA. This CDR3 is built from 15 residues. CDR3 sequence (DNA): TGTGCCAGCAGCTGGGGGGGAGCGGCTAACTATGGCTACACCTTC. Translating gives CASSWGGAANYGYTF. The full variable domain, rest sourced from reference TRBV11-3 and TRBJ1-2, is EAGVVQSPRYKIIEKKQPVAFWCNPISGHNTLYWYLQNLGQGPELLIRYENEEAVDDSQLPKDRFSAERLKGVDSTLKIQPAELGDSAVYLCASSWGGAANYGYTFGSGTRLTVV.

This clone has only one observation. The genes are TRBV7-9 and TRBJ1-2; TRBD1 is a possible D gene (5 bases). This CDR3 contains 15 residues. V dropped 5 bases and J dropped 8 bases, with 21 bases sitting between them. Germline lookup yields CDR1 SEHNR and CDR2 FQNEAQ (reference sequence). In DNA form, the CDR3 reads TGTGCCAGCAGCCCCGATTTAGGGGAAGGGTTGGGCTACACCTTC. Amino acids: CASSPDLGEGLGYTF.

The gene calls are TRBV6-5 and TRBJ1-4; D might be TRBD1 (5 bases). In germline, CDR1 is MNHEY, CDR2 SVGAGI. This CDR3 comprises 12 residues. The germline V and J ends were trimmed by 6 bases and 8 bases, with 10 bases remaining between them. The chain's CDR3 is CASRGVKEKLFF. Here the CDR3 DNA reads TGTGCCAGCAGGGGGGTTAAGGAAAAACTGTTTTTT.

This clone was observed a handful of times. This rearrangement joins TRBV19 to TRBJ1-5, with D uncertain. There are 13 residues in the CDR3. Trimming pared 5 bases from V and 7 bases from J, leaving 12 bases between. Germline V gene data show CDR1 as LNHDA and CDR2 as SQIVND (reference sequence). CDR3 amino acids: CASSLATGQPQHF. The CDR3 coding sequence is TGTGCCAGTAGTCTGGCGACGGGACAGCCCCAGCATTTT.

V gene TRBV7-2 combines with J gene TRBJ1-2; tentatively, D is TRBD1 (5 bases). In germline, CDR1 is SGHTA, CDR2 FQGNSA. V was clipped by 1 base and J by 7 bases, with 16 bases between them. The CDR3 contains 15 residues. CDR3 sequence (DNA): TGTGCCAGCAGCTTAGGAGGGCCCTTCGGGGCTGGCTACACCTTC. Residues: CASSLGGPFGAGYTF.

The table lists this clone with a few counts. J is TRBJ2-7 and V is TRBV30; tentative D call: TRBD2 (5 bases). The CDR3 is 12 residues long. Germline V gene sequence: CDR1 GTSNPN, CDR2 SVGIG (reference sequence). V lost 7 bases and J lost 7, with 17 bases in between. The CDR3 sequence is CAFEGSRWEQYV. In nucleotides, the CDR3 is TGTGCCTTTGAAGGGAGTAGGTGGGAGCAGTACGTC.

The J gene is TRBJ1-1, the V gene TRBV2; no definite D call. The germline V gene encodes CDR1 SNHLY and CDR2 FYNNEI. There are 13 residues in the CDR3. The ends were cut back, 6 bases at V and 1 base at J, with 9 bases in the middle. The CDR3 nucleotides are TGTGCCAGCAGCGACCAAGGGAACACTGAAGCTTTCTTT. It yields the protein CASSDQGNTEAFF.

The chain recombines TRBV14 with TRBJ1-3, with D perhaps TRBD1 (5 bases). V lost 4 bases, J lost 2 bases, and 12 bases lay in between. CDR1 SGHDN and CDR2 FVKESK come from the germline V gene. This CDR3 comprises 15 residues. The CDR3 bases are TGTGCCAGCAGCCGACAGTATTCCGCTGGAAACACCATATATTTT. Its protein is CASSRQYSAGNTIYF.